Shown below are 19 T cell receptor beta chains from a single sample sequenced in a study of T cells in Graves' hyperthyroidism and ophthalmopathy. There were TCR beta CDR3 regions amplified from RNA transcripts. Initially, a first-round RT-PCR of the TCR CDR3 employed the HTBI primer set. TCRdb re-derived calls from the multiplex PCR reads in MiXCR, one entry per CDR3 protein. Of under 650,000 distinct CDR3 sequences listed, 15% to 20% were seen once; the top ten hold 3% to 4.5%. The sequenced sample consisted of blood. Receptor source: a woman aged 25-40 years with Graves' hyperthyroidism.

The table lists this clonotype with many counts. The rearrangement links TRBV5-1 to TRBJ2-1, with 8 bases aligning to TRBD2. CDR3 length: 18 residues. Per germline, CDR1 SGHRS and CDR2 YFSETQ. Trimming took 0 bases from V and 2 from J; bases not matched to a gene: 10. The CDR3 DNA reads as TGCGCCAGCAGCTTGGCGGCGGGAGGAGGGCCCCCCTACAATGAGCAGTTCTTC. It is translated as CASSLAAGGGPPYNEQFF.

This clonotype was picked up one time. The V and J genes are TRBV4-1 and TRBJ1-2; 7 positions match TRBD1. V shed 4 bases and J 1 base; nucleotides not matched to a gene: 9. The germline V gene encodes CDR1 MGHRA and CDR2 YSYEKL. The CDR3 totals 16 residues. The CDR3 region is CASSPRWTGDNYGYTF. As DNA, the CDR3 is TGCGCCAGCAGCCCCCGATGGACAGGAGATAACTATGGCTACACCTTC.

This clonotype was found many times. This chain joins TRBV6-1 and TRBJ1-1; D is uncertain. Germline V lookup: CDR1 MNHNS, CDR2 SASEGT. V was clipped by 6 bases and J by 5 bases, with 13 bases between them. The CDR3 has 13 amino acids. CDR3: CASRGTMETEAFF. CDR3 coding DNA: TGTGCCAGCAGGGGAACGATGGAAACTGAAGCTTTCTTT.

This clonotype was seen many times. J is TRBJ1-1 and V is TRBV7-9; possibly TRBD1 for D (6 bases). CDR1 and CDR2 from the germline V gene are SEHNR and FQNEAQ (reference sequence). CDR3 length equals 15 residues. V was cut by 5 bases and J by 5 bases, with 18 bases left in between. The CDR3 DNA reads TGTGCCAGCAGCGCGCCAACAGGGTGGGGAACTGAAGCTTTCTTT. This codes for CASSAPTGWGTEAFF.

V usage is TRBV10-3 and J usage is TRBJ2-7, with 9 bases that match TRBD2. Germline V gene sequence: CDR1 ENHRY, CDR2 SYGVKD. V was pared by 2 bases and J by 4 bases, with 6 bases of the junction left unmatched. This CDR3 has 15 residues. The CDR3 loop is CAISEPETSGYEQYF. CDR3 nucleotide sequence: TGTGCCATCAGTGAGCCAGAGACTAGCGGTTACGAGCAGTACTTC.

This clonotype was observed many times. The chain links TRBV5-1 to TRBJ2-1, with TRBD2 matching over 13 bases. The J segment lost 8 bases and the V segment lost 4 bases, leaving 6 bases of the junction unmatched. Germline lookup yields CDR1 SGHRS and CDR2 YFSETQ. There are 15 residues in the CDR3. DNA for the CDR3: TGCGCCAGCAGCGTGGGACTAGCGGGAAGAGATGAGCAGTTCTTC. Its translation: CASSVGLAGRDEQFF.

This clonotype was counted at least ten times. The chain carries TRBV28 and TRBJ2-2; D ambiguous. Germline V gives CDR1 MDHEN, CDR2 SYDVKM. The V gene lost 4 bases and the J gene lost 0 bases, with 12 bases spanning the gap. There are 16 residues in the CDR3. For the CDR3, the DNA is TGTGCCAGCAGTTCCCCCCACCCCGCGAACACCGGGGAGCTGTTTTTT. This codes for CASSSPHPANTGELFF.

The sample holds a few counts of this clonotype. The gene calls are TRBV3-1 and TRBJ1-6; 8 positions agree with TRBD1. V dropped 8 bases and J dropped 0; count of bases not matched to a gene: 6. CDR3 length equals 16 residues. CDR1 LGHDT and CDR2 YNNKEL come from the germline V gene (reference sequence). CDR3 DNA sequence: TGTGCCAGCCACCGGACAGGGAACTCCTATAATTCACCCCTCCACTTT. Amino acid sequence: CASHRTGNSYNSPLHF.

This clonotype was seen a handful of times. The CDR3 bases are TGCAGCGTTTCGCAGGGACTTACCTACGAGCAGTACTTC. Protein: CSVSQGLTYEQYF. V is TRBV29-1 and J is TRBJ2-7, with D maybe TRBD2 (6 bases). Germline CDR1 is SQVTM and CDR2 is ANQGSEA. The ends were cut back, 5 bases at V and 2 bases at J, with 13 bases in the middle. The CDR3 loop spans 13 amino acids.

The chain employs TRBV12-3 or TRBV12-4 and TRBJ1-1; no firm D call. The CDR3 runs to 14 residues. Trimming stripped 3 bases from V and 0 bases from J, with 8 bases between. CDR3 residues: CASSFDLVNTEAFF. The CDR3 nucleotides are TGTGCCAGCAGTTTCGACCTGGTGAACACTGAAGCTTTCTTT.

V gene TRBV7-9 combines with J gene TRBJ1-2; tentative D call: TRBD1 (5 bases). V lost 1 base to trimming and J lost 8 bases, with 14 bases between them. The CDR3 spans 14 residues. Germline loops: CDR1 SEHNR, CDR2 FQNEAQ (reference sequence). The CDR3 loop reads CASSLEWGGGGYTF. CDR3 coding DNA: TGTGCCAGCAGCTTAGAATGGGGGGGAGGCGGCTACACCTTC.

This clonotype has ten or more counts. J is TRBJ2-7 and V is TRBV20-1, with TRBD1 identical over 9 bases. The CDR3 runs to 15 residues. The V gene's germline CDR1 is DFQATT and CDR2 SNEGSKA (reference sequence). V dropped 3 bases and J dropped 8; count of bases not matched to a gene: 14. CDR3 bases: TGCAGTGCTAGGGGGGAAACAGGGGGCGCAGGGAAGCAGTACTTC. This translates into CSARGETGGAGKQYF.

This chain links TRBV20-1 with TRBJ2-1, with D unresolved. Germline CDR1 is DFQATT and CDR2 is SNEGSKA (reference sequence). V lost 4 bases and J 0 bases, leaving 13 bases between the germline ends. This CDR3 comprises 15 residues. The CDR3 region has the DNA TGCAGTGCTATTCTGGATCCCTTCTCCTACAATGAGCAGTTCTTC. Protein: CSAILDPFSYNEQFF.

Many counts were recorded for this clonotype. In DNA, the CDR3 is TGCGCCAGCAGTTTACAGGGAGAAGGAACTGAAGCTTTCTTT. Its protein is CASSLQGEGTEAFF. The chain carries TRBV5-1 and TRBJ1-1, with TRBD1 as a possible D gene (6 bases). The ends were cut back, 5 bases at V and 5 bases at J, with 16 bases in the middle. Germline lookup yields CDR1 SGHRS and CDR2 YFSETQ. The CDR3 is 14 residues long.

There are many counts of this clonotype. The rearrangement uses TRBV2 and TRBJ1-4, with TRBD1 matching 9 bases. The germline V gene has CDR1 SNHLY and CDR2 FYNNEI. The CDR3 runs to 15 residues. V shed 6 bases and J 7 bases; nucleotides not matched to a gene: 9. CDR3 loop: CASRATGGVAEKLFF. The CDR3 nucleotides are TGTGCCAGCAGGGCGACAGGGGGGGTCGCTGAAAAACTGTTTTTT.

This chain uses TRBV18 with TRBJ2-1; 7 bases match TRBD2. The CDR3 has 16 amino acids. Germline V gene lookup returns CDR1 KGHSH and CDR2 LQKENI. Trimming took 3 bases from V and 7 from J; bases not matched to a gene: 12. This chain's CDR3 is CASSPQNAGVSNEQFF. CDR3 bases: TGTGCCAGCTCACCCCAGAATGCGGGAGTGTCTAATGAGCAGTTCTTC.

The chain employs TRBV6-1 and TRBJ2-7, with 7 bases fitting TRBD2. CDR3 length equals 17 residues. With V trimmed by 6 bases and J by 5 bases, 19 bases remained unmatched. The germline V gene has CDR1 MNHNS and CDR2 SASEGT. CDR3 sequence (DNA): TGTGCCAGCAGCCAAGATCCACTGGGACTAACCAGTCACGAGCAGTACTTC. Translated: CASSQDPLGLTSHEQYF.

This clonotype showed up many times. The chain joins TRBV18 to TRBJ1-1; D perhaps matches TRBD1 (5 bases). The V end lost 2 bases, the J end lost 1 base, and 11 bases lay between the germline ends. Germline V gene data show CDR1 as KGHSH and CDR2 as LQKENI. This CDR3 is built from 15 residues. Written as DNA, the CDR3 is TGTGCCAGCTCACCAGGGGCAGGGCGGAACACTGAAGCTTTCTTT. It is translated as CASSPGAGRNTEAFF.

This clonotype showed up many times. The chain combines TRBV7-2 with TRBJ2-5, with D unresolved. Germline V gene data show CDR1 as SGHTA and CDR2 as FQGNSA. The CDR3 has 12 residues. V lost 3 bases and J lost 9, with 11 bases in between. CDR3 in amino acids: CASSFIGQAQYF. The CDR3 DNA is TGTGCCAGCAGCTTCATCGGGCAGGCCCAGTACTTC.